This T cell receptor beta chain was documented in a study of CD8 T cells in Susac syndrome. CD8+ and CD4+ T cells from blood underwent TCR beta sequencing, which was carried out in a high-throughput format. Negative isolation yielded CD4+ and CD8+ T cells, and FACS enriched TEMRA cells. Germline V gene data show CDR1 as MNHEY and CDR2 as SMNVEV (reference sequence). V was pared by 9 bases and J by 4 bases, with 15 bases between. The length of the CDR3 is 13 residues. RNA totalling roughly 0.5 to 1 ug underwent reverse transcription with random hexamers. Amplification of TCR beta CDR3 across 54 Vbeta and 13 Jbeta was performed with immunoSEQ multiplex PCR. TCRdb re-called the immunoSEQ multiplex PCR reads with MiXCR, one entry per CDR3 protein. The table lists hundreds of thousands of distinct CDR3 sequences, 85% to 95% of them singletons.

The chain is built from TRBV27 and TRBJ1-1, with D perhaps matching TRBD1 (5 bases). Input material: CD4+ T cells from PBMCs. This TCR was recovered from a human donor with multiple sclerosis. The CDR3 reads CASSLQGGTEAFF. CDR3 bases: TGTGCCAGTAGTCTTCAGGGTGGCACTGAAGCTTTCTTT.